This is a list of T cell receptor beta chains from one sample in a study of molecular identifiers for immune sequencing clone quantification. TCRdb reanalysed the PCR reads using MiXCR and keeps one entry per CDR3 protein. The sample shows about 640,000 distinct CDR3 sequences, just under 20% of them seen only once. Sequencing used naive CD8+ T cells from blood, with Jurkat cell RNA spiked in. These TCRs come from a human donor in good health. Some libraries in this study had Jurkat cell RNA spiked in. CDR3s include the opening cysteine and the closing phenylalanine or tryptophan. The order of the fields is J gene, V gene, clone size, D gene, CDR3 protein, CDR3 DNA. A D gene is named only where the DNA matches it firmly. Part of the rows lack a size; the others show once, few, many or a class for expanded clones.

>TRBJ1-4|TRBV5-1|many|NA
CASSLDLGESNEKLFF
TGCGCCAGCAGCTTGGATTTGGGTGAATCTAATGAAAAACTGTTTTTT
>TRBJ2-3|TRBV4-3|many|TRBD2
CASSQDGGLAVDTQYF
TGCGCCAGCAGCCAAGATGGGGGACTAGCAGTAGATACGCAGTATTTT
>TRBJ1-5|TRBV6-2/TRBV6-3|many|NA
CASSDSLNQPQHF
TGTGCCAGCAGCGACAGCCTCAATCAGCCCCAGCATTTT
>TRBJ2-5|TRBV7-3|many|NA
CASSPGDETQYF
TGTGCCAGCAGCCCGGGAGATGAGACCCAGTACTTC
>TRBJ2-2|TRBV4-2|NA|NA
CASSQEPFIAVGTGELFF
TGTGCCAGCAGCCAAGAACCCTTCATAGCAGTTGGCACCGGGGAGCTGTTTTTT
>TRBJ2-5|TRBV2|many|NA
CASSEGQQETQYF
TGTGCCAGCAGTGAAGGGCAGCAAGAGACCCAGTACTTC
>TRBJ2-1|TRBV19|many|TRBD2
CATTSGSWNEQFF
TGTGCCACTACTAGCGGGAGTTGGAATGAGCAGTTCTTC
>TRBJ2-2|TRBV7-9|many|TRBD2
CASSLFFAGTSGNTGELFF
TGTGCCAGCAGCTTATTCTTCGCGGGGACTAGCGGGAACACCGGGGAGCTGTTTTTT
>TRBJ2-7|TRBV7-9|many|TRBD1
CASSPKTGVEQYF
TGTGCCAGCAGCCCGAAGACAGGGGTCGAGCAGTACTTC
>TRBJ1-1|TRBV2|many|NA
CASSEARVGENTEAFF
TGTGCCAGCAGTGAAGCGCGGGTCGGAGAGAACACTGAAGCTTTCTTT
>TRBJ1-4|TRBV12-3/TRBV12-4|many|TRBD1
CASSLLGQGALEKLFF
TGTGCCAGCAGTTTACTGGGACAGGGGGCACTTGAAAAACTGTTTTTT
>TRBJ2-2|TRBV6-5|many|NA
CASSYAAGTNTGELFF
TGTGCCAGCAGTTACGCGGCGGGGACGAACACCGGGGAGCTGTTTTTT
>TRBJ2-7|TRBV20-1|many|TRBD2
CSARETSRNAYEQYF
TGCAGTGCTAGAGAGACTAGCAGGAACGCCTACGAGCAGTACTTC
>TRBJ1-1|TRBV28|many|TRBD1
CASSLDRAGVTEAFF
TGTGCCAGCAGTTTGGACAGGGCAGGGGTCACTGAAGCTTTCTTT
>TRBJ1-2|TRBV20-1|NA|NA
CSAKRAGSNLDGYTF
TGCAGTGCTAAGAGGGCAGGGTCTAATTTAGATGGCTACACCTTC
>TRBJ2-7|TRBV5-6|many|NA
CASSLSAEQYF
TGTGCCAGCAGCCTATCAGCCGAGCAGTACTTC
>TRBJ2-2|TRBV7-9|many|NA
CASSLPGYGELFF
TGTGCCAGCAGCCTCCCGGGCTACGGGGAGCTGTTTTTT
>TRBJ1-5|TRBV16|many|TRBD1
CASKYPGGGQPQHF
TGTGCCAGCAAATACCCAGGGGGCGGTCAGCCCCAGCATTTT
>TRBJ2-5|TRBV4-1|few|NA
CASSQAFSSGETQYF
TGCGCCAGCAGCCAAGCTTTCAGCTCGGGAGAGACCCAGTACTTC
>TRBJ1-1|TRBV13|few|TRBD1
CAGSPGQGYTEAFF
TGTGCCGGCAGCCCAGGACAGGGGTACACTGAAGCTTTCTTT
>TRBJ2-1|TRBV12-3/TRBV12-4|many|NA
CASSLLRGEQFF
TGTGCCAGCAGTTTATTGCGGGGCGAGCAGTTCTTC
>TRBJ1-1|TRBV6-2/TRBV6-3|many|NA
CASTHHDRGAEAFF
TGTGCCAGCACACACCACGATCGGGGGGCTGAAGCTTTCTTT
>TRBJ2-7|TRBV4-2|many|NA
CASSPQARDPSYEQYF
TGTGCCAGCAGCCCCCAGGCCCGGGACCCCTCCTACGAGCAGTACTTC
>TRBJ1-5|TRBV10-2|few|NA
CASGGSSYSNQPQHF
TGCGCCAGTGGCGGGTCTTCTTATAGCAATCAGCCCCAGCATTTT
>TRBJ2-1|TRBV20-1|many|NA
CSASGLMRAGQSYNEQFF
TGCAGTGCTAGTGGTTTAATGAGGGCGGGCCAGTCCTACAATGAGCAGTTCTTC
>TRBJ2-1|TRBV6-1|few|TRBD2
CASSVVVAGGYNEQFF
TGTGCCAGCAGTGTGGTGGTAGCGGGGGGATACAATGAGCAGTTCTTC
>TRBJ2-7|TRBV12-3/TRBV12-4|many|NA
CASRSGLPEQYF
TGTGCCAGCAGATCCGGCCTGCCCGAGCAGTACTTC
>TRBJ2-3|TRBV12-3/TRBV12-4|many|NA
CASSFSLGTDTQYF
TGTGCCAGCAGTTTTAGCCTAGGCACAGATACGCAGTATTTT
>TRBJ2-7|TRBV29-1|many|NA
CSVEARDSGYEQYF
TGCAGCGTTGAAGCGAGGGACTCCGGCTACGAGCAGTACTTC
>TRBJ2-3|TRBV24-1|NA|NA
CATAWRTDTQYF
TGTGCCACCGCTTGGCGGACAGATACGCAGTATTTT
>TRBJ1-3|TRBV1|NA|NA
CTSPTEAVNSGNTIYF
TGCACCAGCCCCACCGAAGCCGTTAACTCTGGAAACACCATATATTTT
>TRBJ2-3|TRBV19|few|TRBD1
CASRTGTGSTDTQYF
TGTGCCAGTAGGACCGGGACAGGGAGCACAGATACGCAGTATTTT
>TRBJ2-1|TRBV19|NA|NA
CASSIVGSNEQFF
TGTGCCAGTAGTATAGTCGGGTCCAATGAGCAGTTCTTC
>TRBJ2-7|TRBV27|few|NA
CASRPDEVYEQYF
TGTGCCAGCAGGCCGGACGAAGTCTACGAGCAGTACTTC
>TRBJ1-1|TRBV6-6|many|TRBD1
CASRTGIYTEAFF
TGTGCCAGCAGGACAGGGATTTACACTGAAGCTTTCTTT
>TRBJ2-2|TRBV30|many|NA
CAWSPLTPSGELFF
TGTGCCTGGAGCCCTCTCACTCCCTCCGGGGAGCTGTTTTTT
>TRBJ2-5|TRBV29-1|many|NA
CSVVSLETQYF
TGCAGCGTTGTGTCTCTGGAGACCCAGTACTTC
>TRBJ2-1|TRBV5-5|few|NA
CASSLVVDSSYNEQFF
TGTGCCAGCAGCTTGGTTGTGGACAGCTCCTACAATGAGCAGTTCTTC
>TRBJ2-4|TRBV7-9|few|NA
CASSPKRLRGNIQYF
TGTGCCAGCAGCCCTAAGCGTCTCCGGGGAAACATTCAGTACTTC
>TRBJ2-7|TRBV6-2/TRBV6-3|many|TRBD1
CASSTSHPGQGVVEQYF
TGTGCCAGCAGTACTTCCCATCCGGGACAGGGGGTTGTCGAGCAGTACTTC
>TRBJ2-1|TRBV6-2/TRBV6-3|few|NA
CASSPYRDGRGEQFF
TGTGCCAGCAGTCCTTACCGGGACGGTCGAGGTGAGCAGTTCTTC
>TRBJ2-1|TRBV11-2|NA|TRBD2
CASIRMTSGVYNEQFF
TGTGCCAGCATCAGGATGACTAGCGGGGTCTACAATGAGCAGTTCTTC
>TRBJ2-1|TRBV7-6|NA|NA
CASSLPGHNEQFF
TGTGCCAGCAGCCTCCCTGGGCACAATGAGCAGTTCTTC
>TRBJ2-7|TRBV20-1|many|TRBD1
CSARGARDRPPYEQYF
TGCAGTGCTAGAGGAGCACGGGACAGGCCTCCCTACGAGCAGTACTTC
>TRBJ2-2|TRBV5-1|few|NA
CASSKTGDAGELFF
TGCGCCAGCTCCAAAACTGGGGACGCCGGGGAGCTGTTTTTT
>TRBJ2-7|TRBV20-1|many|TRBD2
CSASPVVSGSSYEQYF
TGCAGTGCTAGCCCCGTGGTTAGCGGGAGCTCCTACGAGCAGTACTTC
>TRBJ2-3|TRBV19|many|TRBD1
CASSMTGGTGTDTQYF
TGTGCCAGTAGTATGACAGGGGGCACGGGCACAGATACGCAGTATTTT
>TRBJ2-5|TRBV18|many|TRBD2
CASSPGWGGLQETQYF
TGTGCCAGCTCCCCGGGATGGGGGGGTCTTCAAGAGACCCAGTACTTC
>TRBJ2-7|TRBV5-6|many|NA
CASSLEAREQYF
TGTGCCAGCAGCTTGGAGGCGCGAGAGCAGTACTTC
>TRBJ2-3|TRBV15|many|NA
CATSARSADTQYF
TGTGCCACCAGCGCTCGGAGTGCAGATACGCAGTATTTT
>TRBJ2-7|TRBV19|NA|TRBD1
CAGSAGTASYEQYF
TGTGCCGGTAGCGCCGGGACAGCCTCCTACGAGCAGTACTTC
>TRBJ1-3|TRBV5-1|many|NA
CASSPWSTIHSGNTIYF
TGCGCCAGCAGCCCATGGAGCACCATTCACTCTGGAAACACCATATATTTT
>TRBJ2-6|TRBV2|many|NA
CASSFPRGESGANVLTF
TGTGCCAGCAGTTTCCCCCGGGGAGAGTCTGGGGCCAACGTCCTGACTTTC